These T cell receptor beta chains were read from a single sample in a study of cytomegalovirus exposure and HLA in healthy donors. The method was immunoSEQ multiplex PCR; TCRdb's version includes in-frame clones alone and lacks a portion of them. The table shows about 110,000 clones, with roughly 80% occurring only once. The sequenced sample was PBMCs. The origin of the receptors is a man aged 25-40 years in good health and CMV-seronegative. The CDR3 runs from the conserved cysteine through the conserved F or W. D genes are given only for firm matches. For some rows the clone size is stated as once, few or many, or as a class when expanded; others skip it.

D gene	V gene	clone size	J gene	CDR3 protein	CDR3 DNA
-	TRBV10-3	few	TRBJ1-1	CAIRDPGRENTEAFF	TGTGCCATCAGAGACCCGGGGAGGGAGAACACTGAAGCTTTCTTT
TRBD2	TRBV9	-	TRBJ2-5	CASSVPLAGGEETQYF	TGTGCCAGCAGCGTCCCCCTAGCGGGAGGCGAAGAGACCCAGTACTTC
TRBD2	TRBV5-5	few	TRBJ2-5	CASSSGLSRETQYF	TGTGCCAGCAGCTCGGGACTATCTAGGGAGACCCAGTACTTC
-	TRBV11-2	-	TRBJ2-7	CASSRWGVRGEQYF	TGTGCCAGCAGCCGGTGGGGGGTAAGGGGCGAGCAGTACTTC
-	TRBV9	-	TRBJ1-1	CASSVGAGQNTEAFF	TGTGCCAGCAGCGTAGGGGCAGGACAGAACACTGAAGCTTTCTTT
-	TRBV9	-	TRBJ2-5	CASSAGGTQETQYF	TGTGCCAGCAGCGCCGGAGGGACCCAAGAGACCCAGTACTTC
TRBD1	TRBV5-1	few	TRBJ1-1	CASSLQGTNTEAFF	TGCGCCAGCAGCTTACAGGGGACGAACACTGAAGCTTTCTTT
-	TRBV7-8	few	TRBJ1-4	CASSQGQIIEKLFF	TGTGCCAGCAGCCAAGGACAAATAATTGAAAAACTGTTTTTT
-	TRBV5-8	-	TRBJ2-3	CASSLQHTDTQYF	TGTGCCAGCAGCTTACAGCACACAGATACGCAGTATTTT
TRBD1	TRBV27	-	TRBJ2-7	CASSLKGASYEQYF	TGTGCCAGCAGTTTAAAGGGGGCCTCCTACGAGCAGTACTTC
-	TRBV7-3	few	TRBJ2-5	CASSFGLGETQYF	TGTGCCAGCAGCTTCGGACTGGGGGAGACCCAGTACTTC
TRBD1	TRBV5-5	-	TRBJ2-5	CASSLHRGEETQYF	TGTGCCAGCAGCTTACACAGGGGTGAAGAGACCCAGTACTTC
TRBD2	TRBV4-1	-	TRBJ2-1	CASSQGLAGYNEQFF	TGCGCCAGCAGCCAGGGTCTAGCGGGTTACAATGAGCAGTTCTTC
TRBD2	TRBV29-1	-	TRBJ2-2	CSVVGLAGGTGELFF	TGCAGCGTTGTGGGGCTAGCGGGGGGGACCGGGGAGCTGTTTTTT
TRBD2	TRBV25-1	-	TRBJ2-3	CASTLSGGVGTDTQYF	TGTGCCAGCACCCTCTCCGGGGGGGTGGGCACAGATACGCAGTATTTT
TRBD1	TRBV7-9	-	TRBJ2-7	CASSLTTGNYEQYF	TGTGCCAGCAGCCTAACGACAGGGAACTACGAGCAGTACTTC
-	TRBV5-1	-	TRBJ1-6	CASSREGSYNSPLHF	TGCGCCAGCAGTAGGGAGGGCTCCTATAATTCACCCCTCCACTTT
-	TRBV27	-	TRBJ2-7	CASSHGDSYEQYF	TGTGCCAGCAGTCATGGAGATTCCTACGAGCAGTACTTC
-	TRBV13	-	TRBJ2-7	CASSRRDTSYEQYF	TGTGCCAGCAGCCGCCGGGACACGTCCTACGAGCAGTACTTC
-	TRBV10-2	-	TRBJ2-7	CASSESSGEQYF	TGCGCCAGCAGTGAGTCGAGTGGCGAGCAGTACTTC
TRBD1	TRBV10-1	-	TRBJ2-7	CASSPGQGQTEQYF	TGCGCCAGCAGCCCGGGACAGGGGCAGACCGAGCAGTACTTC
-	TRBV5-1	-	TRBJ1-4	CASSSDMLGKLFF	TGCGCCAGCAGTTCCGACATGTTGGGAAAACTGTTTTTT
-	TRBV6-5	-	TRBJ1-5	CASSSPGDQPQHF	TGTGCCAGCAGTTCGCCGGGGGATCAGCCCCAGCATTTT
-	TRBV13	-	TRBJ1-1	CASSLGGGGYTEAFF	TGTGCCAGCAGCTTGGGGGGAGGGGGGTACACTGAAGCTTTCTTT
-	TRBV18	-	TRBJ1-2	CASSPGGRFGYTF	TGTGCCAGCTCACCAGGGGGCAGGTTTGGCTACACCTTC
TRBD2	TRBV28	-	TRBJ2-7	CASLGTSSYEQYF	TGTGCCAGCCTAGGGACTAGCTCCTACGAGCAGTACTTC
-	TRBV29-1	-	TRBJ1-5	CSVEAGSNQPQHF	TGCAGCGTTGAAGCAGGTAGCAATCAGCCCCAGCATTTT
-	TRBV9	-	TRBJ1-5	CASSVGGGNQPQHF	TGTGCCAGCAGCGTAGGGGGAGGGAATCAGCCCCAGCATTTT
-	TRBV21-1	-	TRBJ1-4	CASSNLTTEATNEKLFF	TGTGCCAGCAGCAACTTAACCACTGAGGCAACTAATGAAAAACTGTTTTTT
TRBD2	TRBV2	-	TRBJ2-5	CAIRGLAGVSQETQYF	TGTGCCATCCGGGGACTAGCGGGGGTCTCACAAGAGACCCAGTACTTC
TRBD2	TRBV10-1	-	TRBJ2-2	CASSGLAGRGPGELFF	TGCGCCAGCAGTGGACTAGCGGGAAGGGGTCCCGGGGAGCTGTTTTTT
TRBD2	TRBV6-4	-	TRBJ2-2	CASSTAGGFTGELFF	TGTGCCAGCAGTACCGCGGGGGGATTCACCGGGGAGCTGTTTTTT
-	TRBV25-1	-	TRBJ2-1	CASSYSNEQFF	TGTGCCAGCAGTTACTCAAATGAGCAGTTCTTC
-	TRBV6-5	-	TRBJ2-5	CASSTGTSWETQYF	TGTGCCAGCAGTACCGGTACTTCTTGGGAGACCCAGTACTTC
-	TRBV30	once	TRBJ1-5	CAWSALWGVGQPQHF	TGTGCCTGGAGTGCCCTATGGGGGGTGGGTCAGCCCCAGCATTTT
TRBD2	TRBV2	-	TRBJ2-1	CATKGLADPGEQFF	TGTGCCACCAAGGGACTAGCGGACCCGGGAGAGCAGTTCTTC
-	TRBV4-1	once	TRBJ1-5	CASSQDGAPGGPQHF	TGCGCCAGCAGCCAAGATGGGGCCCCCGGGGGACCCCAGCATTTT
TRBD1	TRBV28	-	TRBJ2-7	CASSFRGTGGYEQYF	TGTGCCAGCAGTTTCCGCGGGACAGGTGGCTACGAGCAGTACTTC
-	TRBV6-4	few	TRBJ1-1	CASRTGLNTEAFF	TGTGCCAGCAGGACAGGCCTGAACACTGAAGCTTTCTTT
-	TRBV10-3	-	TRBJ1-1	CAIRDPNRENTEAFF	TGTGCCATCAGAGACCCTAACAGGGAGAACACTGAAGCTTTCTTT
TRBD2	TRBV7-2	-	TRBJ2-5	CASSPRLAAHLGETQYF	TGTGCCAGCAGCCCCCGACTAGCGGCCCATCTGGGGGAGACCCAGTACTTC
-	TRBV11-2	-	TRBJ1-1	CASSLGFGSTAFF	TGTGCCAGCAGCTTAGGGTTCGGGTCGACGGCTTTCTTT
-	TRBV30	-	TRBJ1-2	CAWSVAGANYGYTF	TGTGCCTGGAGTGTAGCTGGGGCGAACTATGGCTACACCTTC
-	TRBV6-5	-	TRBJ1-2	CASSLSTQGDYGYTF	TGTGCCAGCAGTTTGAGTACCCAGGGCGACTATGGCTACACCTTC